The present T cell receptor (beta chain) was sequenced within a study of identifying expanded T cells in peripheral blood. Assay used: immunoSEQ multiplex PCR; TCRdb lists only in-frame clones, some missing. The sample contains about 110,000 clones, about 88% of which appear only once. Germline-derived CDR1 and CDR2 are SSHAT and FNYEAQ (reference sequence). The CDR3 is 13 residues long. The V end lost 1 base, the J end lost 5 bases, and 6 bases lay between the germline ends. V usage is TRBV7-7 and J usage is TRBJ2-1; D unclear. Sequenced material: blood. The TCR sequence derives from a person aged 18 to 75 in good health. CDR3 nucleotides: TGTGCCAGCAGCTTAGGCAAGAACAATGAGCAGTTCTTC. Its translation: CASSLGKNNEQFF. Based on the CDR3 plus reference TRBV7-7 and TRBJ2-1, the full variable domain is GAGVSQSPRYKVTKRGQDVTLRCDPISSHATLYWYQQALGQGPEFLTYFNYEAQPDKSGLPSDRFSAERPEGSISTLTIQRTEQRDSAMYRCASSLGKNNEQFFGPGTRLTVL.